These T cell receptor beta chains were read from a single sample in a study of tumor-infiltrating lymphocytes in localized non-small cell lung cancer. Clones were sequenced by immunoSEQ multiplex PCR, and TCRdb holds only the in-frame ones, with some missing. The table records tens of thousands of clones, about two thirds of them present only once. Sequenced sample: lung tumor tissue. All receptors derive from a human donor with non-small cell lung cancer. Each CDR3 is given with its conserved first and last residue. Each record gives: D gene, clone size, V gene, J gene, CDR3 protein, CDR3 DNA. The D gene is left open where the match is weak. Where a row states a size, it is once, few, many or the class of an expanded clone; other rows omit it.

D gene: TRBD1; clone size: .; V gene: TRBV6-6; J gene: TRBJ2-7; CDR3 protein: CASSYRTGLPYEQYF; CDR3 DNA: TGTGCCAGCAGTTATCGGACAGGGTTACCCTACGAGCAGTACTTC
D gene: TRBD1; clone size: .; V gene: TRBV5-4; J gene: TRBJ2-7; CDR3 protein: CASSPGFTGGEQYF; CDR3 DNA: TGTGCCAGCAGCCCAGGCTTTACAGGGGGAGAGCAGTACTTC
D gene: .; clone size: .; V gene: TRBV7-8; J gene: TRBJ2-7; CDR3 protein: CASSLARLNYEQYF; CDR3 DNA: TGTGCCAGCAGCTTAGCGCGGTTGAACTACGAGCAGTACTTC
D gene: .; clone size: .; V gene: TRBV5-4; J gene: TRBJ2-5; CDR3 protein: CASSLAGDETQYF; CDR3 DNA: TGTGCCAGCAGCTTGGCAGGGGATGAGACCCAGTACTTC
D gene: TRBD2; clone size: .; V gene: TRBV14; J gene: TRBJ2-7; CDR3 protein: CASSTAGGPWEQYF; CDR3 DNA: TGTGCCAGCAGCACGGCGGGAGGGCCATGGGAGCAGTACTTC
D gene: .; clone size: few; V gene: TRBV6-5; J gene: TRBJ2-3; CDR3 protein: CASRPLGEDTQYF; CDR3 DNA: TGTGCCAGCAGGCCGCTTGGCGAAGATACGCAGTATTTT
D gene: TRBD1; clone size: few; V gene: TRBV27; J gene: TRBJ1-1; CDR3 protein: CASSPGQGLWYTEAFF; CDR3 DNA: TGTGCCAGCAGTCCAGGACAGGGGCTGTGGTACACTGAAGCTTTCTTT
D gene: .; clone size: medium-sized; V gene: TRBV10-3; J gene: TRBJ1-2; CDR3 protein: CAISDSKIYGYTF; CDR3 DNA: TGTGCCATCAGTGACTCAAAGATCTATGGCTACACCTTC
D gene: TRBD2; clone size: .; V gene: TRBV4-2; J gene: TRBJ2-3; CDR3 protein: CASRASGGTDTQYF; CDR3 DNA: TGTGCCAGCAGGGCTAGCGGGGGGACAGATACGCAGTATTTT
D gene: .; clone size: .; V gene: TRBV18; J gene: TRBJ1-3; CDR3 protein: CASDQGTGNTIYF; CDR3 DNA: TGTGCCAGCGACCAGGGAACTGGAAACACCATATATTTT
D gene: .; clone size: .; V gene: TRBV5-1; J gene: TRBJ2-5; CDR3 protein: CASSPEGATKVETQYF; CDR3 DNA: TGCGCCAGCAGCCCGGAGGGGGCAACAAAGGTAGAGACCCAGTACTTC
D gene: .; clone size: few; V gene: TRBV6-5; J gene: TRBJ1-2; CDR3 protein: CASSSATSYGYTF; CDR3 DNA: TGTGCCAGCAGTTCAGCGACCAGCTATGGCTACACCTTC
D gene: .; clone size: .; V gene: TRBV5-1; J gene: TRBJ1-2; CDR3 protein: CASSLVGEVDGYTF; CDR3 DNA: TGCGCCAGCAGCTTGGTAGGGGAGGTGGATGGCTACACCTTC
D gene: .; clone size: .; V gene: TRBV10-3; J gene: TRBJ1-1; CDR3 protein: CAIRTGTLNTEAFF; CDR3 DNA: TGTGCCATCAGAACCGGGACACTGAACACTGAAGCTTTCTTT
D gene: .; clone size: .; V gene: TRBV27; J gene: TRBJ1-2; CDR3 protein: CASRPGRASYGYTF; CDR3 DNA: TGTGCCAGCAGGCCTGGGAGGGCCAGCTATGGCTACACCTTC
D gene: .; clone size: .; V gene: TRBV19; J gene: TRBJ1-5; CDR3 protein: CASSFNRNGNQPQHF; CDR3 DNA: TGTGCCAGTAGTTTCAACAGGAATGGGAATCAGCCCCAGCATTTT
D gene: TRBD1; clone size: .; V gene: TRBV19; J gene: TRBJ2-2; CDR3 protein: CASSLTGTTGELFF; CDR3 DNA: TGTGCCAGTAGCTTGACAGGGACGACCGGGGAGCTGTTTTTT
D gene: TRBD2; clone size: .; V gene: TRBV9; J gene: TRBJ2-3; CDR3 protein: CASSVGNSGGAWDTQYF; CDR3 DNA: TGTGCCAGCAGCGTAGGGAATAGCGGGGGGGCGTGGGATACGCAGTATTTT